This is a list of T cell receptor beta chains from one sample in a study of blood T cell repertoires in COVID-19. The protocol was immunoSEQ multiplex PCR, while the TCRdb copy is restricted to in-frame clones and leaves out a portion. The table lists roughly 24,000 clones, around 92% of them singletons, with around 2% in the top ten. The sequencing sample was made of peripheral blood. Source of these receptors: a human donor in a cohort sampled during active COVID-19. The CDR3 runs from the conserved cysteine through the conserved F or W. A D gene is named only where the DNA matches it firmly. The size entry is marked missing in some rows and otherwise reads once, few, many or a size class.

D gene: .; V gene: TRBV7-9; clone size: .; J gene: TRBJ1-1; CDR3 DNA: TGTGCCAGCAGCTTTAGTGGACAGCGTCCAAAGGGTGAAGCTTTCTTT; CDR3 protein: CASSFSGQRPKGEAFF
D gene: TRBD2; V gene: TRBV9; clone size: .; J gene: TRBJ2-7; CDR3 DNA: TGTGCCAGCAGCGAGACTAGCGGGAGGGCCTACGAGCAGTACTTC; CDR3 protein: CASSETSGRAYEQYF
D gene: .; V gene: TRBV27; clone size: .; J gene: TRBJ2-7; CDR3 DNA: TGTGCCAGCAGTTCAAGAGGGGGATACGAGCAGTACTTC; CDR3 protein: CASSSRGGYEQYF
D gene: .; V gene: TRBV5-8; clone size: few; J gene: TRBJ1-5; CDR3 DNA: TGTGCCAGCAGCTTGGGGGGACAAGGCCAGCCCCAGCATTTT; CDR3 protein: CASSLGGQGQPQHF
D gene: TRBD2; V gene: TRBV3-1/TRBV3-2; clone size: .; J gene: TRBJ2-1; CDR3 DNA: TGTGCCAGCAGCCAAGAGGGATACATCGGGAGGCTGAATGAGCAGTTCTTC; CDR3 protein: CASSQEGYIGRLNEQFF
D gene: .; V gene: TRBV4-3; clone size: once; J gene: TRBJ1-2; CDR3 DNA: TGCGCCAGCAGCCAAGACGGCTATGGCTACACCTTC; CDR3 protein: CASSQDGYGYTF
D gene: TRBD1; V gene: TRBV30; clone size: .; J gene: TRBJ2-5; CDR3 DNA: TGTGCTGTCGACAGGGGGCCGATGGAGACCCAGTACTTC; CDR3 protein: CAVDRGPMETQYF
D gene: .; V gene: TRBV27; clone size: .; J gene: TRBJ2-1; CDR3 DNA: TGTGCCAGCAGTCCCGGACTAAACAATGAGCAGTTCTTC; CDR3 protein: CASSPGLNNEQFF
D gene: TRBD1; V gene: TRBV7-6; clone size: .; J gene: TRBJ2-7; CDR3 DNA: TGTGCCAGCAGCCTGGACAGGGTCCCTTACGAGCAGTACTTC; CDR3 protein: CASSLDRVPYEQYF
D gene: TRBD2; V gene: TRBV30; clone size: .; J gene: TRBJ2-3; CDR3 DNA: TGTGCCTGGAGTGTATCGCTAGCGGGCACAGATACGCAGTATTTT; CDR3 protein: CAWSVSLAGTDTQYF
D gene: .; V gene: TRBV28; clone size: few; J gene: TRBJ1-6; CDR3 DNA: TGTGCCAGCAGTTTAATCGAGGGTTCACCCCTCCACTTT; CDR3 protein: CASSLIEGSPLHF
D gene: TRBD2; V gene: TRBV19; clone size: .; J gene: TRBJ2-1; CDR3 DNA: TGTGCCAGTAGCCTACTAGCGGGGAATGAGCAGTTCTTC; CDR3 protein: CASSLLAGNEQFF
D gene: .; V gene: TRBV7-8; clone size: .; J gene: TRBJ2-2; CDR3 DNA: TGTGCCAGCAGCTTAAAATCTGCGGGGCATCCGAACACCGGGGAGCTGTTTTTT; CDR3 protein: CASSLKSAGHPNTGELFF
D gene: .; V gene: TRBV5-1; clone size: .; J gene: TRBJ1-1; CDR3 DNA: TGCGCCAGCAGCCGAGAAACAGGGAGCCTTATTAGGGAAGCTTTCTTT; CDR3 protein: CASSRETGSLIREAFF
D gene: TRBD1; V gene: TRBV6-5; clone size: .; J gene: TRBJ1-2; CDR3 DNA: TGTGCCAGCAGTTACGGGACAGCGTTGGGATATGGCTACACCTTC; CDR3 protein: CASSYGTALGYGYTF
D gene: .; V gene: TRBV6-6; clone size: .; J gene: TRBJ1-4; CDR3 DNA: TGTGCCAGCAGGCAGGAGACAGGCTTTAATGAAAAACTGTTTTTT; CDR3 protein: CASRQETGFNEKLFF
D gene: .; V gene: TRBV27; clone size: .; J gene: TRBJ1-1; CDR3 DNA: TGTGCCAGCAGTTCCTCTCAATACTTAATGAACACTGAAGCTTTCTTT; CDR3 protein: CASSSSQYLMNTEAFF
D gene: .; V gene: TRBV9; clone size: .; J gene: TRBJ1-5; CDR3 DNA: TGTGCCAGCAGCGTAGGGGTGGGGCTCGGTCAGCCCCAGCATTTT; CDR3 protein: CASSVGVGLGQPQHF
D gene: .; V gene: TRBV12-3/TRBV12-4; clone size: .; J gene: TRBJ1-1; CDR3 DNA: TGTGCCAGCAGTTTAACCGGGGCTGAAGCTTTCTTT; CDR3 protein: CASSLTGAEAFF
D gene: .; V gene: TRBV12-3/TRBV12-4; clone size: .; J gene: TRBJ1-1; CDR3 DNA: TGTGCCAGCAGTCTTGAGCTCACTGAAGCTTTCTTT; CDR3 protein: CASSLELTEAFF
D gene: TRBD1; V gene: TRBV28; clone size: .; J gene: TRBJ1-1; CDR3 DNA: TGTGCCAGCAGTACGCGACAGGGGCACACTGAAGCTTTCTTT; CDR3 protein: CASSTRQGHTEAFF
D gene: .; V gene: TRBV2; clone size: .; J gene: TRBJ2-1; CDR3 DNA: TGTGCCAGCAGTGTGGAAGCGCCCTATATGATCTACAATGAGCAGTTCTTC; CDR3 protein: CASSVEAPYMIYNEQFF
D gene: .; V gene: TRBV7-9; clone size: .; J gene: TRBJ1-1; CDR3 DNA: TGTGCCAGCAGCCCAGAGCGGTGGAGCACTGAAGCTTTCTTT; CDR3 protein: CASSPERWSTEAFF
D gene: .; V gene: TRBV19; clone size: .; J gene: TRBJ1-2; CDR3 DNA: TGTGCCAGTAGTCCCGCAGGTTTCTATGGCTACACCTTC; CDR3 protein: CASSPAGFYGYTF
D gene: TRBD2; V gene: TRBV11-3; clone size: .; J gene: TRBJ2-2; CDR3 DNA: TGTGCCAGCAGCTTCGGCGGGAGAGAGAGCGGGGAGCTGTTTTTT; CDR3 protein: CASSFGGRESGELFF
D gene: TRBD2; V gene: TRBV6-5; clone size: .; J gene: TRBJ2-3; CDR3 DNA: TGTGCCAGCAGTTTGGGACTAACGACAGATACGCAGTATTTT; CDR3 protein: CASSLGLTTDTQYF
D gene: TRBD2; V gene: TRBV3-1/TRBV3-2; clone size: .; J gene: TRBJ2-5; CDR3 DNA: TGTGCCAGCAGCCAGAACGTGTTTGGGACTAGCGGGATGGGGGAGACCCAGTACTTC; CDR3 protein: CASSQNVFGTSGMGETQYF
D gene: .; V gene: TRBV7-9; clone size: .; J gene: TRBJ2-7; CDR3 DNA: TGTGCCAGCAGCCTCCGGGACTTCGCCTACGAGCAGTACTTC; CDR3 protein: CASSLRDFAYEQYF
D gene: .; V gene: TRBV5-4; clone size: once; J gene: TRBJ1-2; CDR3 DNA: TGTGCCAGCAGCCGGGGGGCACAGGCCCCGGATAGCGGCTACACCTTC; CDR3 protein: CASSRGAQAPDSGYTF
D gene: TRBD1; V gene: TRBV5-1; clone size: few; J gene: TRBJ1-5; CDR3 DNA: TGCGCCAGCAGCTCCGGACAGGACAATCAGCCCCAGCATTTT; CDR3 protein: CASSSGQDNQPQHF
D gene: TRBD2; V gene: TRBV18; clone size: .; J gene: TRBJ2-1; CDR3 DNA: TGTGCCAGCTCACCGCGGGAGACAAGCTACAATGAGCAGTTCTTC; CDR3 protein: CASSPRETSYNEQFF
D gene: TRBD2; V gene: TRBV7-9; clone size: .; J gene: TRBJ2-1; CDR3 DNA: TGTGCCAGCAGCTCCGTGGGGGGGACCTCCCCGTATGAGCAGTTCTTC; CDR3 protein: CASSSVGGTSPYEQFF
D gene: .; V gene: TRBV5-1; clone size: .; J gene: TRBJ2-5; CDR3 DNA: TGCGCCAGCAGCTCTCAGACAGGCTTACAAGAGACCCAGTACTTC; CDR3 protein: CASSSQTGLQETQYF
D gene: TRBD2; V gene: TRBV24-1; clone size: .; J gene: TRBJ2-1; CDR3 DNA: TGTGCCACCAGTGAATTTAGCGGGAGCAGGGCTAATGAGCAGTTCTTC; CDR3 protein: CATSEFSGSRANEQFF
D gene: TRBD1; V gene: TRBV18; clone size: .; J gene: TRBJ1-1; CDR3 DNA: TGTGCCAGCTTCGCCGGGACAGGATTCGGCACTGAAGCTTTCTTT; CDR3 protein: CASFAGTGFGTEAFF
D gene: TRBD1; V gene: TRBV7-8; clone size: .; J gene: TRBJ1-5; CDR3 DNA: TGTGCCAGCAGCCAAGCCCGGACAGGGGGTGGTCAGCCCCAGCATTTT; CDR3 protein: CASSQARTGGGQPQHF
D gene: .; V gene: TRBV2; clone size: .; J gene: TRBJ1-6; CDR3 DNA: TGTGCCAGCAGTTGGAGCTCCTATAATTCACCCCTCCACTTT; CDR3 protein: CASSWSSYNSPLHF
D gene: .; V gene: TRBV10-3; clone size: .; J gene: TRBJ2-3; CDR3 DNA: TGTGCCATCAGGGGGAATCAGGGAGGTACAGATACGCAGTATTTT; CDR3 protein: CAIRGNQGGTDTQYF
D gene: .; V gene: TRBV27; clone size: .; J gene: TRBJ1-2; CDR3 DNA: TGTGCCAGCAGTCCCGGACAATTCCACGCGACGGGTGGCTACACCTTC; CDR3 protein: CASSPGQFHATGGYTF
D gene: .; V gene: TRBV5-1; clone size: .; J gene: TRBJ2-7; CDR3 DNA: TGCGCCAGCAGTACAGGCGTCCCCTCCTACGAGCAGTACTTC; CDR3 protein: CASSTGVPSYEQYF
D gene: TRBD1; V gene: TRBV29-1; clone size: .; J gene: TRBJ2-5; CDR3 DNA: TGCAGCGTTGGGACAGGGGGGGAGACCCAGTACTTC; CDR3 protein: CSVGTGGETQYF
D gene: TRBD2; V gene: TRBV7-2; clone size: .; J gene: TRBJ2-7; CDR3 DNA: TGTGCCAGCAGCTTGGGAGGGATGAGCCCCTACGAGCAGTACTTC; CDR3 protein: CASSLGGMSPYEQYF
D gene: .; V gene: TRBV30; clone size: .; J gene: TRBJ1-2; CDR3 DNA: TGTGCCTGGACCTGGGCGGGGGCCTATGGCTACACCTTC; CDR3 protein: CAWTWAGAYGYTF
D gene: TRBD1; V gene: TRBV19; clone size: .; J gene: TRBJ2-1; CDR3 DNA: TGTGCCAGTAGTATCCAGGGGGCAGGTGAGCAGTTCTTC; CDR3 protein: CASSIQGAGEQFF
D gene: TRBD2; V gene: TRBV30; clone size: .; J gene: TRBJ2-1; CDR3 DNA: TGTGCCTGGAGTGTCCACGGGAGGTTTGGGCAGTTCTTC; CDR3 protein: CAWSVHGRFGQFF
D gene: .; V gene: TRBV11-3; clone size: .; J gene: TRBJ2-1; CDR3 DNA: TGTGCCAGCAGCTCATCCTATGTGAGCTCCTACAATGAGCAGTTCTTC; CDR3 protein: CASSSSYVSSYNEQFF